The sequence of this T cell receptor (beta chain) was determined in a study of regulatory T cells in long-lasting Graves disease. The CDR3 is 16 residues long. In germline, CDR1 is SNHLY, CDR2 FYNNEI. V was trimmed by 0 bases and J by 4 bases, leaving 12 bases between them. Time point given: newly diagnosed GD, antithyroid drugs for less than 3 months. Construction of the TCR library relied on RNA isolated from PBMCs. Study-level points and caveats: There were preferences for TRBV28, TRBJ1-2 and TRBJ2-5 in persistent disease.

The sample holds many counts of this clonotype. Its antigen is unknown. For TCR beta, libraries came from iRepertoire HTBI primers and Arm-PCR of CDR3 regions. TCRdb reanalysed the multiplex PCR reads using MiXCR and keeps one entry per CDR3 protein. The sample includes 350,000 to 400,000 distinct CDR3 sequences, around 16% seen only once; the top ten take 20%. These data were also filed under a second study, of T cells in Graves' hyperthyroidism and ophthalmopathy. That work adds: A first-round RT-PCR of the TCR CDR3 used the HTBI primer set. Most expanded thyroid clonotypes above 0.001 recurred in blood.

This specimen was peripheral blood mononuclear cells (PBMCs), taken at new diagnosis, from a patient treated with antithyroid drugs. The genes are TRBV2 and TRBJ2-2; maybe TRBD2 (6 bases). This TCR derives from a woman aged 18-29 years with Graves disease. CDR3 amino acids: CASSEASGGGTGELFF. The DNA for the CDR3 is TGTGCCAGCAGTGAAGCAAGTGGGGGAGGCACCGGGGAGCTGTTTTTT.